This note documents a single T cell receptor (beta chain) sequence. Its antigen remains unidentified. Per-base quality was not reported, and no clone a single base away is much larger than it. These data come from a study of blood T cell repertoires in COVID-19 (dated by TCRdb to 2020 to 2022). For the wider study: Collaborator samples came from the United States, Italy and Spain and covered acute and convalescent phases of COVID-19. The material from the prospective study consisted of cDNA or gDNA derived from T cells, B-cell-depleted T cells, or PBMCs. Deeply sampled blood TCRbeta repertoires from subjects exposed to, actively infected with, or recovered from COVID-19 were included in the dataset. A de-identified subject ID, COVID-19 status, age in years and sex were almost always included in the sample metadata. The samples were drawn from the first 160 participants of the ongoing ImmuneRACE study and from 1,254 subjects provided by 6 global collaborators. The repertoires were released in a freely available public database meant as a resource for research on the immune response to SARS-CoV-2. HLA class I and class II types, where available, came from metadata supplied by the sample provider rather than from assay-based typing.

V is reduced by 0 bases and J by 2 bases, leaving a spacing of 8 bases between them. The CDR3 runs 14 amino acids, cysteine and phenylalanine included. The only DNA kept is the CDR3, 42 bases in frame from the first base. Sequences MGHRA (CDR1) and YSYEKL (CDR2) are obtained from the germline V gene. Overall study results and their limits: Clinical and demographic metadata were provided uncurated, with the amount varying by source and participant.

Each collaborating institution followed its own protocols to collect whole blood in K2EDTA tubes. For TCRbeta analysis, collaborators shipped samples in one of three forms: frozen whole blood, isolated PBMCs, or DNA extracted from either of those sample types. TCRbeta CDR3 regions were amplified from genomic DNA by means of the immunoSEQ Assay, a bias-controlled multiplex PCR. In the source study's methods: Within the assay, amplification of reference gene primers was used to estimate how many nucleated cells each sample contained. To quantify the absolute abundance of each unique TCRbeta CDR3 rearrangement, sequence reads were collapsed and filtered. For each sample, productive Simpson clonality was calculated as the square root of Simpson's diversity index over productive rearrangements. This is the immuneACCESS table as TCRdb keeps it, with only in-frame sequences that have V and J called. A part of the clones is gone; compared with another copy, unresolved V genes explain less than half, and the rest is unexplained. V, J and clone size derive from that table, while D and trimming were established from the DNA sequence. The sample data list under 150,000 clones, and roughly 82% of these were observed just once. The top ten clones comprise roughly 8% of the sample.

The origin of this receptor is a woman aged 35 to 49 with acute or convalescent COVID-19. The chain joins TRBV4-1 to TRBJ2-7, with a weak D call of TRBD1 (5 bases match). The sample was peripheral blood. The DNA is TGCGCCAGCAGCCAAGAACAGGACACCTACGAGCAGTACTTC. It specifies CASSQEQDTYEQYF.